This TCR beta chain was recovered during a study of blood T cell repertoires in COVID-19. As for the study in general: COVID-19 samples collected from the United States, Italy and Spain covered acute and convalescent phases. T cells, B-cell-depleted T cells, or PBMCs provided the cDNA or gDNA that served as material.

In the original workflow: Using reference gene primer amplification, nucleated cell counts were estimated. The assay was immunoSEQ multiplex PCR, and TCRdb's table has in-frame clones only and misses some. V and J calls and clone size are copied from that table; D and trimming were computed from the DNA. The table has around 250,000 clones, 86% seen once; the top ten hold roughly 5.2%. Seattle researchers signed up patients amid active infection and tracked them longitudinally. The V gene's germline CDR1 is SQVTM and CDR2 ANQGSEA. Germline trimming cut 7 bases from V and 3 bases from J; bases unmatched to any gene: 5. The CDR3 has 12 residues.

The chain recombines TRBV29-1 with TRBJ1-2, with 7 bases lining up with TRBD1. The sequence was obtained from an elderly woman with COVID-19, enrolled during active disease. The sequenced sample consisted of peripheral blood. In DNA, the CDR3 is TGCAGCGGTGGGGACAGAGACTATGGCTACACCTTC. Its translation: CSGGDRDYGYTF.